The sample holds a few counts of the clone carrying this T cell receptor beta chain. No antigen is known for it. Sorted out of PBMCs were CD4+ T cells and CD8+ T cells. The sample belongs to a study of CD8+ T cells in alopecia areata. Whole-study results and caveats: Patients shared TCRs less clearly than mice did, possibly owing to HLA. Higher clonality was seen in lesional scalp than in normal scalp, especially in alopecia totalis/universalis.

Germline CDR1 SGHTA, CDR2 FQGNSA. The CDR3 runs 19 residues. Trimming took 5 bases from V and 6 from J; bases not matched to a gene: 18. Following RNA extraction, reverse transcription yielded cDNA that acted as the sequencing template. TCRdb keeps only in-frame clones here, not all; method: immunoSEQ multiplex PCR. The repertoire has around 100,000 clones, approximately 58% of them found once; the top ten carry 8.8%. This chain connects TRBV7-2 to TRBJ2-3, with TRBD2 matching 12 bases. The sequence was obtained from a human donor in good health. Sequencing was done on a sample of CD4+ T cells sorted from blood. The CDR3 loop is CASSHLLAGGRSPADTQYF. The CDR3 bases are TGTGCCAGCAGCCACTTACTAGCGGGGGGCCGGAGCCCAGCCGATACGCAGTATTTT.